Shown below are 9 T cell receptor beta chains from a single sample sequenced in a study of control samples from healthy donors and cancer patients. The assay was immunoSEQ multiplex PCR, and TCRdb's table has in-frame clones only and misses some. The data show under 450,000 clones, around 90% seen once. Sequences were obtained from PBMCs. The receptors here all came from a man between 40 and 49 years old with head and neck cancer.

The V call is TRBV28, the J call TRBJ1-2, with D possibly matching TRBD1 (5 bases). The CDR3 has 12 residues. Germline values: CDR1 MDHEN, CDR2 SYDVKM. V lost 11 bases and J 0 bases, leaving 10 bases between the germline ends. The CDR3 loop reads CAVEGTNYGYTF. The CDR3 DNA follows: TGTGCCGTCGAGGGGACTAACTATGGCTACACCTTC.

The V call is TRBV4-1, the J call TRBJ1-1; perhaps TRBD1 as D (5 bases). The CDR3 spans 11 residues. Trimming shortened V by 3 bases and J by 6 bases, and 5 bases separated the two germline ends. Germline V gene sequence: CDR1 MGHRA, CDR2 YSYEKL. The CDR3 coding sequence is TGCGCCAGCAGCCAGGGACCTGAAGCTTTCTTT. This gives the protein CASSQGPEAFF.

The CDR3 DNA is TGTGCCAGCAGTGAATCCGGGGAGAATCAGCCCCAGCATTTT. Its translation is CASSESGENQPQHF. The chain recombines TRBV25-1 with TRBJ1-5, with D unclear. V lost 1 base and J 4 bases, leaving 8 bases between the germline ends. Germline V lookup: CDR1 MGHDK, CDR2 SYGVNS. The CDR3 runs to 14 residues.

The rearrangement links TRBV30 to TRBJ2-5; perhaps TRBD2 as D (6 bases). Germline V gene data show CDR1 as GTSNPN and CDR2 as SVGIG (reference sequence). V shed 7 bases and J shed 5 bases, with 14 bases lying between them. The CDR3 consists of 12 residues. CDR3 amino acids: CAYGPGGETQYF. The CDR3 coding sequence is TGTGCCTACGGGCCTGGGGGGGAGACCCAGTACTTC.

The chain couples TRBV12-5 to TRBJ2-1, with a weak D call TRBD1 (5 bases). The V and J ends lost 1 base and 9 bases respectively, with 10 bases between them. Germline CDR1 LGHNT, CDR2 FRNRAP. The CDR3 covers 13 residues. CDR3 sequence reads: CASGLAGFGEQFF. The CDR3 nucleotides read TGTGCTAGTGGTTTGGCAGGGTTTGGTGAGCAGTTCTTC.

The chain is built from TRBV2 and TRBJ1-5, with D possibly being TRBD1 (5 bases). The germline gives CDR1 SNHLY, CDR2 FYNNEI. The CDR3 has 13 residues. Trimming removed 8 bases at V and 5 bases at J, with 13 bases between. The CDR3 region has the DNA TGTGCCAGCCTCCGGGACCGCGATCAGCCCCAGCATTTT. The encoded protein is CASLRDRDQPQHF.

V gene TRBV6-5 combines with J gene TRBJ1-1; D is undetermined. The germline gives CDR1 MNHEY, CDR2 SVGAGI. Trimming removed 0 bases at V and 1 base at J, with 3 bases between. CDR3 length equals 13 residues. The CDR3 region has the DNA TGTGCCAGCAGTTACTCTCAGAACACTGAAGCTTTCTTT. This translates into CASSYSQNTEAFF.

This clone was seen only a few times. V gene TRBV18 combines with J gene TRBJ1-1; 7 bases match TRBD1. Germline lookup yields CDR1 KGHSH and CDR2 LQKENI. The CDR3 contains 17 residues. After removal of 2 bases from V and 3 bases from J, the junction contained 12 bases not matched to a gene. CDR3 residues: CASSPGLLGGVDTEAFF. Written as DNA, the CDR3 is TGTGCCAGCTCACCAGGCCTATTAGGGGGCGTGGACACTGAAGCTTTCTTT.

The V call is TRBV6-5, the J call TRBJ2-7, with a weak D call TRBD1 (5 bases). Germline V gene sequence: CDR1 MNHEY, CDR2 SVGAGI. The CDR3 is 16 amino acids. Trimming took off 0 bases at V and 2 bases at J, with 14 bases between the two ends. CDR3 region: CASSYSSIEGAYEQYF. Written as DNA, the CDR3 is TGTGCCAGCAGTTACTCGAGTATAGAAGGGGCCTACGAGCAGTACTTC.